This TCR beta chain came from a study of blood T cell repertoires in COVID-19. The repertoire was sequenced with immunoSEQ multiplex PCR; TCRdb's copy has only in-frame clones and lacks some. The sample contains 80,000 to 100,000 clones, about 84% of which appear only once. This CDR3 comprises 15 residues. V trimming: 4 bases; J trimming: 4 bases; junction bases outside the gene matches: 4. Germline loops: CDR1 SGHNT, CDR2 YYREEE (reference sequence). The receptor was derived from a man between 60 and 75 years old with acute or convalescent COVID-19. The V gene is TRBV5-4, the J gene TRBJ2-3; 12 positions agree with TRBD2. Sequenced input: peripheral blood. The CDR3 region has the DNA TGTGCCAGCAGCGCGCCTAGCGGGGGGGCAGATACGCAGTATTTT. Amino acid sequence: CASSAPSGGADTQYF.